Below, one T cell receptor (beta chain) is given with its context. Its cognate antigen is unknown. This entry belongs to a study of CD8+CD57+ T cells in acquired aplastic anemia. At the level of the study: The average for DNA from sorted CD4+ and CD8+ cells was about 2.9 ug. The study, taken as a whole, reports: Patients and controls had CD8+ Simpson's diversity values that were not significantly distinct.

Germline loops: CDR1 SQVTM, CDR2 ANQGSEA. V gave up 6 bases and J gave up 3 bases, with 8 bases separating them. The CDR3 is made up of 11 amino acids. Genomic DNA acted as the template from which TCR beta VDJ combination and CDR3 sequence profiling were carried out. A single record per CDR3 protein comes from TCRdb applying MiXCR to the reads. The sample holds 350,000 to 450,000 distinct CDR3 sequences; about 70% are singletons and the top ten take under 5%. This chain uses TRBV29-1 with TRBJ1-1; no reliable D call. The material sequenced was sorted CD4+, CD8+, or CD8+CD57+ T cells (not recorded which) from PBMCs. The receptor was derived from a human donor in good health, serving as a control. Here the CDR3 DNA reads TGCAGCGTCCCTCGACACACTGAAGCTTTCTTT. Translated: CSVPRHTEAFF.